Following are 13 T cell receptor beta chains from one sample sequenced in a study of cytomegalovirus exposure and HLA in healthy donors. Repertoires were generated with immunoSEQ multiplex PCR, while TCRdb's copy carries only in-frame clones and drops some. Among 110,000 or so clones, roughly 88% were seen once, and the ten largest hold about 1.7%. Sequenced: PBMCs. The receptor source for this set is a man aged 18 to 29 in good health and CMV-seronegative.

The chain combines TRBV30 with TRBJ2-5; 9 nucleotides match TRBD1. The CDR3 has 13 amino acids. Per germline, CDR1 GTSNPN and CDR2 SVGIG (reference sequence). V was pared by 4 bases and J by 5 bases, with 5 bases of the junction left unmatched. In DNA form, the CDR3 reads TGTGCCTGGAATACCGACAGGGGGGAGACCCAGTACTTC. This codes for CAWNTDRGETQYF.

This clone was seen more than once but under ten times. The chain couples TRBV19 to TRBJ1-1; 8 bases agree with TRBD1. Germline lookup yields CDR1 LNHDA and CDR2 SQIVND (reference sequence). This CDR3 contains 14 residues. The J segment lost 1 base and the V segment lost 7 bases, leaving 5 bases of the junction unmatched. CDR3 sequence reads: CASTRTGTNTEAFF. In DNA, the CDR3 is TGTGCCAGTACCCGGACAGGGACGAACACTGAAGCTTTCTTT.

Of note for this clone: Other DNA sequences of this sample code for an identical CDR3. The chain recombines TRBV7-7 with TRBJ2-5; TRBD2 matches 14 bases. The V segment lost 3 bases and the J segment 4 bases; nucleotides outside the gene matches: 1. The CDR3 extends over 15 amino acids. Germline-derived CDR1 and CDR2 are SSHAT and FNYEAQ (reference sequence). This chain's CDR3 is CASSLGLAGVETQYF. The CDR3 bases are TGTGCCAGCAGCTTGGGACTAGCGGGAGTAGAGACCCAGTACTTC.

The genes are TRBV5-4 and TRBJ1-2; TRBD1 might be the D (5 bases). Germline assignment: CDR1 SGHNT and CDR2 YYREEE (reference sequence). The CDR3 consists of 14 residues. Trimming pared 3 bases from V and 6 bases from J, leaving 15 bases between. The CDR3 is CASSSKQDIDGYTF. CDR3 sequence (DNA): TGTGCCAGCAGCTCCAAACAGGATATAGATGGCTACACCTTC. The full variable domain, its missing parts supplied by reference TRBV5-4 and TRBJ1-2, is ETGVTQSPTHLIKTRGQQVTLRCSSQSGHNTVSWYQQALGQGPQFIFQYYREEENGRGNFPPRFSGLQFPNYSSELNVNALELDDSALYLCASSSKQDIDGYTFGSGTRLTVV.

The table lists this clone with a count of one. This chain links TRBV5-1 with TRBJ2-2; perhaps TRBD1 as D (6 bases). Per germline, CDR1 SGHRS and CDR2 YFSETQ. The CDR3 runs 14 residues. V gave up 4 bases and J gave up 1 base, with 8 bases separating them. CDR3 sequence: CASSGGRNTGELFF. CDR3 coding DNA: TGCGCCAGCAGCGGGGGCCGGAACACCGGGGAGCTGTTTTTT.

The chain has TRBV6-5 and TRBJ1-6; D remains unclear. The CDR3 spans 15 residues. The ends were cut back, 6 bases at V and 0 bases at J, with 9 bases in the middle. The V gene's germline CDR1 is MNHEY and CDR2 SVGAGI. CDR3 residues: CASRARSSYNSPLHF. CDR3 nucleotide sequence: TGTGCCAGCAGAGCTCGGAGCTCCTATAATTCACCCCTCCACTTT.

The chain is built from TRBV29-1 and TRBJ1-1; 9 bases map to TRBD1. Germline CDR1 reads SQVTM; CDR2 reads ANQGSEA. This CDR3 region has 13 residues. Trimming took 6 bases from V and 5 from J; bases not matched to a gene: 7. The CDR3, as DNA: TGCAGCGTAAGGACAGGGGACAGTACTGAAGCTTTCTTT. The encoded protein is CSVRTGDSTEAFF.

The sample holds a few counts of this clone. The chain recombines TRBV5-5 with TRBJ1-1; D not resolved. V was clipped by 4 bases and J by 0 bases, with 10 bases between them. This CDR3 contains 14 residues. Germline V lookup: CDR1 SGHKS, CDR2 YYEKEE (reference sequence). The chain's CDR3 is CASSLQLMNTEAFF. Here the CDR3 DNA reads TGTGCCAGCAGCCTACAGCTCATGAACACTGAAGCTTTCTTT.

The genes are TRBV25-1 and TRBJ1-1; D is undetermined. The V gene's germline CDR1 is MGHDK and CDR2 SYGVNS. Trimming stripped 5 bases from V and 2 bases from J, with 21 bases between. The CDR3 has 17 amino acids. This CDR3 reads CASSPLVAYASNTEAFF. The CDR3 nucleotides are TGTGCCAGCAGTCCACTTGTCGCATACGCAAGCAACACTGAAGCTTTCTTT.

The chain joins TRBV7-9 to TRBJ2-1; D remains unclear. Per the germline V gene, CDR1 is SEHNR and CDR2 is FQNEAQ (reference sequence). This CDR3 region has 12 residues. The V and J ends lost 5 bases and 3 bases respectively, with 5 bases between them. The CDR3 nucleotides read TGTGCCAGCAGCGGCAACTACAATGAGCAGTTCTTC. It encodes CASSGNYNEQFF. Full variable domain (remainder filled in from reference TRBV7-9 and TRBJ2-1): DTGVSQNPRHKITKRGQNVTFRCDPISEHNRLYWYRQTLGQGPEFLTYFQNEAQLEKSRLLSDRFSAERPKGSFSTLEIQRTEQGDSAMYLCASSGNYNEQFFGPGTRLTVL.

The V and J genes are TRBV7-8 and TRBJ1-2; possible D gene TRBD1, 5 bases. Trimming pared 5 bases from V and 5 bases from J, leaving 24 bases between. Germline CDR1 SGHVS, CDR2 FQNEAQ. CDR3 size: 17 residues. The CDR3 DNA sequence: TGTGCCAGCAGCAAACGACCGCCTCAGACGGACATATATGGCTACACCTTC. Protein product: CASSKRPPQTDIYGYTF.

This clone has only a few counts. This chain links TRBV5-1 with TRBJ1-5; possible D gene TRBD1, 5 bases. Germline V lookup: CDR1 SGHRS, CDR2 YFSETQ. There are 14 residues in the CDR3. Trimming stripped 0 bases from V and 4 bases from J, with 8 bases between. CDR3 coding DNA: TGCGCCAGCAGCTTGGGGGCAGGGAATCAGCCCCAGCATTTT. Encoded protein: CASSLGAGNQPQHF.

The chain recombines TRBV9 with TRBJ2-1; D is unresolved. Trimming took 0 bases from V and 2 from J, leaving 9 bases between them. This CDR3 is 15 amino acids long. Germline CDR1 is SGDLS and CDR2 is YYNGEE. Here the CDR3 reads CASSVGQIPYNEQFF. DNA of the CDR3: TGTGCCAGCAGCGTAGGTCAGATACCCTACAATGAGCAGTTCTTC.